Sequencing of this TCR beta chain was carried out in a study of PD-L1 blockade in urothelial cancer. Study context: Analysis of blood occurred 3 weeks (second dose) and 6 weeks after treatment start.

Some clones are missing from TCRdb's copy, which holds only in-frame ones; the method was immunoSEQ multiplex PCR. Of tens of thousands of clones detected, 85% to 90% appear once; the ten largest clones hold roughly an eighth. As to time point: pretreatment peripheral blood. The sample here was PBMCs, taken around atezolizumab (anti-PD-L1) treatment. The clonotype was recovered from a man aged 60 to 75 with urothelial cancer.

CDR3 coding DNA: TGTGCCATCAGTGCGAGACTAGCGGGACTGGCTGGGACCGGGGAGCTGTTTTTT. Translating it yields CAISARLAGLAGTGELFF. The gene calls are TRBV10-3 and TRBJ2-2, with 11 bases fitting TRBD2. Germline loops: CDR1 ENHRY, CDR2 SYGVKD. The CDR3 is 18 residues long. The V and J ends lost 4 bases and 5 bases, in that order; junction bases with no gene match: 12.